This T cell receptor (beta chain) was documented in a study of memory CD8 T cells in hepatitis C reinfection. The V and J ends lost 2 bases and 16 bases, in that order; junction bases with no gene match: 9. The CDR3 has 13 residues. Germline assignment: CDR1 MNHNY and CDR2 SVGAGI (reference sequence). Sample time point: late/post reinfection, 12 to 24 weeks after detection. The sorted cells went straight to TCR sequencing with no prior in vitro expansion. Profiling relied on immunoSEQ multiplex PCR, and the TCRdb table lists in-frame clones only, not all of them. The sample holds tens of thousands of clones, nearly 90% seen once.

The chain is built from TRBV6-6 and TRBJ1-5, with 9 bases fitting TRBD1. The TCR sequence derives from a man between 18 and 35 years old with hepatitis C virus infection. Sequenced: naive CD8+ T cells sorted from blood. Written as DNA, the CDR3 is TGTGCCAGCAGTTACGCGACAGGGGGGGCCGAACATTTT. As protein: CASSYATGGAEHF.